This TCR beta chain was sequenced in a study of blood T cells in healthy people across ages. Extracted total RNA amounted to at least 5.5 micrograms for each sample. V gave up 3 bases and J gave up 5 bases, with 16 bases separating them. Germline CDR1 reads MNHNS; CDR2 reads SASEGT. This CDR3 spans 15 amino acids. Primed by a sample-barcoded 5' primer and a J-beta primer mix, a second PCR proceeded for about 6 to 12 cycles. Each CDR3 protein gets one entry after TCRdb re-called the 5' RACE reads with MiXCR. The profile shows fewer than 1.5 million distinct CDR3 sequences, approximately 42% of them singletons.

This sequence was found in a woman younger than 30 in good health. What was sequenced was blood. J is TRBJ2-5 and V is TRBV6-1, with D unclear. In nucleotides, the CDR3 is TGTGCCAGCAGTGATGTCTCTTCTTGGCCCGAGACCCAGTACTTC. Amino acids: CASSDVSSWPETQYF.